What follows are 30 T cell receptor beta chains derived from one specimen sequenced in a study of cytomegalovirus exposure and HLA in healthy donors. Primers for the PCR totalled 60 Vbeta and 13 Jbeta. Measured with immunoSEQ multiplex PCR; TCRdb has only the in-frame clones, and not every one. The sample includes roughly 220,000 clones, 70% to 90% of them seen just once. The material sequenced was PBMCs. The receptors were sampled from a young man in good health and CMV-seronegative.

This clone was found once. CDR3 sequence: CASSSPTDRAPETQYF. In DNA form, the CDR3 reads TGTGCCAGCAGTTCCCCAACCGACAGGGCTCCAGAGACCCAGTACTTC. The rearrangement joins TRBV6-5 to TRBJ2-5; 7 bases are shared with TRBD1. V lost 4 bases, J lost 4 bases, and 12 bases stayed unmatched. In germline, CDR1 is MNHEY, CDR2 SVGAGI. CDR3 length: 16 residues.

This chain joins TRBV4-2 and TRBJ2-5; 7 bases align to TRBD2. The J call may be wrong; the DNA end is better matched by TRBJ2-7. CDR3 length equals 15 residues. Germline assignment: CDR1 LGHNA and CDR2 YNFKEQ. CDR3 protein: CASSQTSGASYEQYF. CDR3 in DNA: TGTGCCAGCAGCCAAACAAGCGGGGCCTCCTACGAGCAGTACTTC.

The genes are TRBV28 and TRBJ1-5; 7 nucleotides match TRBD1. The CDR3 has 13 amino acids. Germline V gene lookup returns CDR1 MDHEN and CDR2 SYDVKM. The V and J ends lost 5 bases and 3 bases, in that order; junction bases with no gene match: 1. The CDR3 DNA reads as TGTGCCAGCAGTAGGGGGCTCAATCAGCCCCAGCATTTT. It encodes CASSRGLNQPQHF.

The chain has TRBV28 and TRBJ2-7; 7 bases match TRBD1. Germline CDR1 reads MDHEN; CDR2 reads SYDVKM. The V segment lost 4 bases and the J segment 3 bases; nucleotides outside the gene matches: 6. The CDR3 loop spans 14 amino acids. CDR3 sequence: CASSSGTVFYEQYF. The CDR3 bases are TGTGCCAGCAGTTCCGGGACAGTATTCTACGAGCAGTACTTC.

The chain links TRBV6-5 to TRBJ2-7, with TRBD1 matching over 11 bases. The CDR3 length is 15 residues. The germline gives CDR1 MNHEY, CDR2 SVGAGI. J gave up 3 bases and V 7 bases, and 8 bases lay outside the gene matches. Here the CDR3 DNA reads TGTGCCAGCACCATATGGACAGGGGGCGACTACGAGCAGTACTTC. It encodes CASTIWTGGDYEQYF.

V gene TRBV4-2 combines with J gene TRBJ2-1; TRBD2 might be the D (5 bases). V lost 1 base to trimming and J lost 6 bases, with 13 bases between them. The CDR3 is 15 amino acids. Germline CDR1 is LGHNA and CDR2 is YNFKEQ. CDR3 in amino acids: CASSQVRGKGNEQFF. Here the CDR3 DNA reads TGTGCCAGCAGCCAAGTACGGGGAAAGGGCAATGAGCAGTTCTTC.

As to this clone: Its ends do not fully match the called genes, so a read error is possible. The chain uses TRBV6-1 and TRBJ2-5; the D is unclear. Near its end, the DNA agrees better with TRBJ2-7, so the J call may be wrong. Germline V CDR1 and CDR2: MNHNS, SASEGT. This CDR3 is built from 11 residues. The CDR3, as DNA: TGTGCCAGCAGAGAAGCCTACGAGCAGTACTTC. Translation gives CASREAYEQYF.

The V call is TRBV7-9, the J call TRBJ1-3; D is perhaps TRBD1 (5 bases). Trimming cost V 5 bases and J 4 bases, with 15 bases left between them. Germline V gene lookup returns CDR1 SEHNR and CDR2 FQNEAQ (reference sequence). The CDR3 spans 15 residues. CDR3 protein: CASSGSGLPGNTIYF. CDR3 bases: TGTGCCAGCAGCGGATCAGGGCTTCCGGGAAACACCATATATTTT.

V is TRBV9 and J is TRBJ2-7; 7 nucleotides line up with TRBD2. Looked up from germline, CDR1 is SGDLS and CDR2 is YYNGEE. This CDR3 spans 13 amino acids. V was pared by 2 bases and J by 2 bases, with 1 base of the junction left unmatched. The DNA for the CDR3 is TGTGCCAGCAGCGTGGGACTAACCTACGAGCAGTACTTC. This gives the protein CASSVGLTYEQYF.

In this sample, this clone turned up a few times. The chain couples TRBV11-2 to TRBJ1-5; the D gene is possibly TRBD1 (6 bases). Trimming left V 3 bases short and J 0 bases short, with 15 bases between. The CDR3 covers 17 residues. Per germline, CDR1 SGHAT and CDR2 FQNNGV. CDR3 residues: CASSFRQGTDSNQPQHF. CDR3 DNA: TGTGCCAGCAGCTTTAGGCAGGGGACGGATAGCAATCAGCCCCAGCATTTT.

This rearrangement joins TRBV29-1 to TRBJ2-5; TRBD1 aligns across 7 bases. The J call may be incorrect, as the DNA end agrees better with TRBJ2-7. Germline V gene sequence: CDR1 SQVTM, CDR2 ANQGSEA. The CDR3 loop spans 15 amino acids. CDR3 amino acids: CSVEAPGQSSYEQYF. CDR3 in DNA: TGCAGCGTTGAGGCCCCGGGACAGAGCTCCTACGAGCAGTACTTC.

The chain carries TRBV7-2 and TRBJ2-7; 7 nucleotides line up with TRBD1. The CDR3 runs 14 residues. Germline CDR1 reads SGHTA; CDR2 reads FQGNSA. The V gene end was trimmed by 1 base and the J gene end by 2 bases; junction bases not matched to a gene: 2. This CDR3 reads CASSLGDRTYEQYF. The CDR3 bases are TGTGCCAGCAGCTTAGGGGACAGAACCTACGAGCAGTACTTC.

This chain uses TRBV5-1 with TRBJ1-4; maybe TRBD1 (5 bases). Germline loops: CDR1 SGHRS, CDR2 YFSETQ. The length of the CDR3 is 14 residues. Trimming removed 0 bases at V and 2 bases at J, with 5 bases between. The CDR3 sequence is CASSLGQTNEKLFF. The CDR3 DNA is TGCGCCAGCAGCTTGGGACAGACTAATGAAAAACTGTTTTTT. Filled out from reference TRBV5-1 and TRBJ1-4, the complete variable domain reads KAGVTQTPRYLIKTRGQQVTLSCSPISGHRSVSWYQQTPGQGLQFLFEYFSETQRNKGNFPGRFSGRQFSNSRSEMNVSTLELGDSALYLCASSLGQTNEKLFFGSGTQLSVL.

The rearrangement uses TRBV27 and TRBJ1-4, with 9 bases fitting TRBD1. Germline V gene data show CDR1 as MNHEY and CDR2 as SMNVEV (reference sequence). After removal of 8 bases from V and 1 base from J, the junction contained 2 bases not matched to a gene. The CDR3 length is 14 residues. The CDR3 DNA reads TGTGCCAGCCACAGGGGGCGAACTAATGAAAAACTGTTTTTT. This codes for CASHRGRTNEKLFF.

This clone was picked up a small number of times. In DNA form, the CDR3 reads TGTGCCAGCAGTCCGGACAGGCGGGGTTTAGAGGGACTGTTTTTT. Translation: CASSPDRRGLEGLFF. The genes are TRBV7-9 and TRBJ1-4; TRBD1 aligns across 7 bases. Germline assignment: CDR1 SEHNR and CDR2 FQNEAQ (reference sequence). Trimming removed 6 bases from V and 13 bases from J; junction bases left unmatched: 17. The length of the CDR3 is 15 residues.

This chain connects TRBV11-3 to TRBJ2-2, with D tentatively TRBD1 (6 bases). Trimming pared 5 bases from V and 1 base from J, leaving 14 bases between. The CDR3 runs 16 residues. Germline loops: CDR1 SGHNT, CDR2 YENEEA. The CDR3, as DNA: TGTGCCAGCAGCCTTCAGGGGAGTGGGAACACCGGGGAGCTGTTTTTT. It translates to CASSLQGSGNTGELFF.

This clone was seen more than once but under ten times. The chain is built from TRBV11-3 and TRBJ2-2; the match to TRBD1 covers 9 bases. The V segment lost 5 bases and the J segment 7 bases; nucleotides outside the gene matches: 8. Germline V CDR1 and CDR2: SGHNT, YENEEA. The CDR3 runs 15 residues. The CDR3 sequence is CASSLAGQGGGELFF. CDR3 DNA: TGTGCCAGCAGCCTCGCGGGACAGGGAGGCGGGGAGCTGTTTTTT.

The rearrangement links TRBV27 to TRBJ2-3; TRBD2 matches at 10 bases. Germline assignment: CDR1 MNHEY and CDR2 SMNVEV (reference sequence). This CDR3 spans 14 amino acids. Trimming at V came to 6 bases and at J to 6 bases, leaving 6 bases not matched to a gene. CDR3 in amino acids: CASSSSGGEDTQYF. The CDR3, as DNA: TGTGCCAGCAGCTCCAGCGGGGGGGAGGATACGCAGTATTTT.

The chain uses TRBV10-3 and TRBJ2-2, with 11 bases identical to TRBD1. The trim removed 7 bases at V and 4 bases at J, leaving 5 bases unmatched. The germline V gene encodes CDR1 ENHRY and CDR2 SYGVKD. The CDR3 has 15 residues. In DNA, the CDR3 is TGTGCCATCACTCCCGGGACAGGGGGCACCGGGGAGCTGTTTTTT. Amino acid sequence: CAITPGTGGTGELFF.

The CDR3: CSARYLETQYF. Here the CDR3 DNA reads TGCAGTGCTAGATATTTAGAGACCCAGTACTTC. This rearrangement joins TRBV20-1 to TRBJ2-5; D gene uncertain. Trimming took off 2 bases at V and 4 bases at J, with 5 bases between the two ends. The CDR3 length is 11 residues. Germline V gene sequence: CDR1 DFQATT, CDR2 SNEGSKA (reference sequence).

The chain combines TRBV18 with TRBJ2-2, with TRBD1 matching 9 bases. Looked up from germline, CDR1 is KGHSH and CDR2 is LQKENI. J gave up 6 bases and V 3 bases, and 8 bases lay outside the gene matches. CDR3 length equals 16 residues. CDR3 DNA: TGTGCCAGCTCACCCAATACAGGGGGCGCACCCGGGGAGCTGTTTTTT. Protein: CASSPNTGGAPGELFF.

The chain couples TRBV27 to TRBJ2-1, with 7 nucleotides matching TRBD2. CDR1 and CDR2 (germline): MNHEY, SMNVEV (reference sequence). With V trimmed by 3 bases and J by 1 base, 0 bases remained unmatched. CDR3 length: 14 residues. The CDR3 region is CASSLGGSYNEQFF. For the CDR3, the DNA is TGTGCCAGCAGTTTGGGGGGGTCCTACAATGAGCAGTTCTTC.

Comments on this clone: Other DNA sequences in this sample translate to the same CDR3. The chain is built from TRBV2 and TRBJ2-2, with D perhaps matching TRBD1 (6 bases). The V gene lost 5 bases and the J gene lost 1 base, with 11 bases spanning the gap. This CDR3 spans 15 amino acids. Germline V gene lookup returns CDR1 SNHLY and CDR2 FYNNEI. The CDR3 spells CASSPQGLNTGELFF. In DNA form, the CDR3 reads TGTGCCAGCAGTCCACAGGGCTTGAACACCGGGGAGCTGTTTTTT.

The chain joins TRBV29-1 to TRBJ2-7; TRBD2 agrees at 7 bases. Germline V gives CDR1 SQVTM, CDR2 ANQGSEA. The CDR3 is made up of 15 amino acids. Germline trimming cut 4 bases from V and 2 bases from J; bases unmatched to any gene: 11. CDR3 loop: CSVGGGGGGTYEQYF. Here the CDR3 DNA reads TGCAGCGTTGGCGGGGGTGGGGGGGGAACCTACGAGCAGTACTTC.

V gene TRBV5-6 combines with J gene TRBJ2-5, with D possibly being TRBD2 (6 bases). The CDR3 is made up of 16 amino acids. Germline V gives CDR1 SGHDT, CDR2 YYEEEE. V shed 0 bases and J shed 2 bases, with 14 bases lying between them. CDR3 nucleotides: TGTGCCAGCAGCTTGGGGACTACAATCCCACAAGAGACCCAGTACTTC. Residues: CASSLGTTIPQETQYF.

This rearrangement joins TRBV5-1 to TRBJ2-2; 7 bases line up with TRBD2. The V segment lost 0 bases and the J segment 2 bases; nucleotides outside the gene matches: 10. CDR1 and CDR2 from the germline V gene are SGHRS and YFSETQ. The CDR3 sequence is 18 residues long. CDR3 in amino acids: CASSLARFQRENTGELFF. CDR3 in DNA: TGCGCCAGCAGCTTGGCCCGATTTCAGCGGGAAAACACCGGGGAGCTGTTTTTT.

The chain combines TRBV7-8 with TRBJ1-5, with TRBD1 matching over 11 bases. Germline assignment: CDR1 SGHVS and CDR2 FQNEAQ. With 5 bases clipped from V and 3 bases from J, the junction kept 15 bases outside the gene matches. This CDR3 is built from 19 residues. CDR3 region: CASSQGTGGSDEFNQPQHF. The CDR3 DNA is TGTGCCAGCAGCCAAGGGACAGGGGGTTCGGATGAATTCAATCAGCCCCAGCATTTT.

Comment on this clone: A junction boundary mismatches the germline segment, possibly from a read error. V gene TRBV30 combines with J gene TRBJ2-6; maybe TRBD1 (5 bases). The CDR3 sequence is 15 residues long. Per germline, CDR1 GTSNPN and CDR2 SVGIG (reference sequence). CDR3: CAWRNEASGASVLTF. DNA for the CDR3: TGTGCCTGGAGAAACGAGGCCTCTGGGGCCAGCGTCCTGACTTTC.

This clone came up once. The J gene is TRBJ2-5, the V gene TRBV5-4; tentative D call: TRBD1 (5 bases). The J call may be mistaken, given a closer DNA end match to TRBJ2-7. CDR3 length equals 13 residues. Germline CDR1 and CDR2: SGHNT and YYREEE (reference sequence). Here the CDR3 DNA reads TGTGCCAGCAGCCCCGAGACAGAGTACGAGCAGTACTTC. Its protein product is CASSPETEYEQYF.

The V and J genes are TRBV5-3 and TRBJ1-5; 12 bases agree with TRBD1. TRBV5-3 is an ORF; its function is uncertain. V trimming: 5 bases; J trimming: 7 bases; junction bases outside the gene matches: 16. This CDR3 is 18 amino acids long. The DNA of the CDR3 is TGTGCCAGAAGTGGGTATAACCGGGACAGGGGGCCCAGACAGCCCCAGCATTTT. Residues: CARSGYNRDRGPRQPQHF.